This T cell receptor (beta chain) came from a study of sequential checkpoint blockade in melanoma. Across the study: Randomization was 1:1 between first-line nivolumab→ipilimumab and ipilimumab→nivolumab.

Specified treatment: randomized to nivolumab then ipilimumab (arm A) or the reverse (arm B). No patient had prior DNA-damaging chemotherapy. Germline assignment: CDR1 SQVTM and CDR2 ANQGSEA. The trim removed 8 bases at V and 1 base at J, leaving 10 bases unmatched. This CDR3 comprises 14 residues. Using immunoSEQ multiplex PCR, the repertoire was profiled, and TCRdb retains in-frame clones only, with some absent. The table lists roughly 18,000 clones, 45% to 65% of them singletons, with 15% to 20% in the top ten. The material sequenced was CD8+ T cells sorted from blood (inferred from file names), taken from a patient given nivolumab and ipilimumab in sequence. The receptor comes from a human donor with melanoma. This chain uses TRBV29-1 with TRBJ1-1, with 7 bases fitting TRBD1. The CDR3 sequence is CSYLPRQGNTEAFF. In DNA form, the CDR3 reads TGCAGCTACCTACCGAGACAGGGGAACACTGAAGCTTTCTTT.